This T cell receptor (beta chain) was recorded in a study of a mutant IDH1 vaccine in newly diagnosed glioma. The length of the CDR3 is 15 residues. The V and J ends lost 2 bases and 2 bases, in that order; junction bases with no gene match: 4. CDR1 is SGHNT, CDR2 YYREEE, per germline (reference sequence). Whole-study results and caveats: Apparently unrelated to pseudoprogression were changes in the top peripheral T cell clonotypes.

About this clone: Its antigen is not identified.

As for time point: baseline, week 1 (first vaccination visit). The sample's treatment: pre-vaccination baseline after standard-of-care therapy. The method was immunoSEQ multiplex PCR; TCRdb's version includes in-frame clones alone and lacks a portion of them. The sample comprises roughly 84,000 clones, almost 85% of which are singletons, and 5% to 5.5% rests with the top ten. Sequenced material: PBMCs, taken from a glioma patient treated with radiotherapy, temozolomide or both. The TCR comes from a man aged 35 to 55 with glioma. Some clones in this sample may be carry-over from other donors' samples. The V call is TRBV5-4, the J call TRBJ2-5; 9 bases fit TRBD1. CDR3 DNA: TGTGCCAGCAGCTTCGGACAGGGGACTCAAGAGACCCAGTACTTC. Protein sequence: CASSFGQGTQETQYF.